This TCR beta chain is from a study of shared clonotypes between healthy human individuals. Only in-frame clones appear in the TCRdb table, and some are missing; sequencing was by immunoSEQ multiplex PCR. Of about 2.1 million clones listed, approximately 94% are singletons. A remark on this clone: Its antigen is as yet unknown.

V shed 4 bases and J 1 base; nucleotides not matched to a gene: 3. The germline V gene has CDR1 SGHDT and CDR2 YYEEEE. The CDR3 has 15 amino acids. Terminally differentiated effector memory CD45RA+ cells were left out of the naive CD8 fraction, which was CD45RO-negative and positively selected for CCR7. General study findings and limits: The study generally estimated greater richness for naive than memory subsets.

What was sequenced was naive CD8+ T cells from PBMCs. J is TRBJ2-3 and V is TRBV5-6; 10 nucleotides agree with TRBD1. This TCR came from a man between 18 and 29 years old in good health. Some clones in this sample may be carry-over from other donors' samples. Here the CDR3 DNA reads TGTGCCAGCAGCCGAGGGACAGGGGGCACAGATACGCAGTATTTT. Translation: CASSRGTGGTDTQYF.